This T cell receptor (beta chain) comes out of a study of shared clonotypes between healthy human individuals. As for this clone: Its target is not known.

DNA at about 190 ng, about 30,000 T cell genomes, went into sorted-subset replicate PCRs. Some clones are missing from TCRdb's copy, which holds only in-frame ones; the method was immunoSEQ multiplex PCR. Of roughly 1,800,000 clones listed, around 96% were seen once; the top ten hold roughly 1%. Naive-designated CD8 cells lacked CD45RO, were positively enriched for CCR7, and omitted terminally differentiated effector memory CD45RA+ cells. From germline, CDR1 is SGHAT and CDR2 FQNNGV. Trimming left V 5 bases short and J 6 bases short, with 11 bases between. The CDR3 spans 14 residues. General observations from the study: Among non-shared clonotypes, generation probabilities were lower than among those shared by all four donors. Among the subsets, naive ones generally showed larger estimated richness than memory ones.

The specimen was naive CD8+ T cells sorted from blood. The TCR sequence derives from a man between 18 and 29 years old in good health. The chain employs TRBV11-2 and TRBJ1-6; no clear D gene. The CDR3 is CASSQVAVNSPLHF. CDR3 bases: TGTGCCAGCAGCCAAGTGGCGGTTAATTCACCCCTCCACTTT. Variable domain in full (rest from reference TRBV11-2 and TRBJ1-6): EAGVAQSPRYKIIEKRQSVAFWCNPISGHATLYWYQQILGQGPKLLIQFQNNGVVDDSQLPKDRFSAERLKGVDSTLKIQPAKLEDSAVYLCASSQVAVNSPLHFGNGTRLTVT.